The 16 T cell receptor beta chains below come from one sample, sequenced in a study of blood T cell repertoires in COVID-19. The assay was immunoSEQ multiplex PCR, and TCRdb's table has in-frame clones only and misses some. The sample has about 270,000 clones; approximately 82% are singletons. The sequencing input was peripheral blood. These receptors were obtained from a woman between 18 and 30 years old with acute or convalescent COVID-19.

This clone appeared a few times. The rearrangement joins TRBV19 to TRBJ2-2, with 14 nucleotides matching TRBD2. CDR3 length: 16 residues. Germline CDR1 LNHDA, CDR2 SQIVND (reference sequence). The V gene end was trimmed by 2 bases and the J gene end by 6 bases; junction bases not matched to a gene: 2. The CDR3 loop is CASSIRLAGGPGELFF. CDR3 coding DNA: TGTGCCAGTAGTATACGACTAGCGGGAGGGCCCGGGGAGCTGTTTTTT.

The chain is built from TRBV10-2 and TRBJ2-2, with TRBD2 matching 11 bases. The ends lost 4 bases at V and 7 bases at J; junction bases unmatched: 2. Germline V gene lookup returns CDR1 WSHSY and CDR2 SAAADI. This CDR3 comprises 14 residues. The CDR3 DNA sequence: TGCGCCAGCAGTGCGACTAGCGGGATCGGGGAGCTGTTTTTT. Residues: CASSATSGIGELFF.

This clone has more than one count but fewer than ten. This chain joins TRBV12-3 or TRBV12-4 and TRBJ2-5, with D possibly matching TRBD2 (5 bases). CDR3 length equals 13 residues. V was trimmed by 6 bases and J by 5 bases, leaving 13 bases between them. The CDR3 DNA reads as TGTGCCAGCAGGACGGACTGGTACGAGACCCAGTACTTC. Translation: CASRTDWYETQYF.

This clone was detected only a few times. The chain employs TRBV6-2 or TRBV6-3 and TRBJ2-7, with 12 positions matching TRBD2. Germline V gene sequence: CDR1 MNHEY, CDR2 SVGEGT. J gave up 9 bases and V 8 bases, and 8 bases lay outside the gene matches. This CDR3 spans 13 amino acids. Here the CDR3 reads CASGLTSGSPQYF. As DNA, the CDR3 is TGTGCCAGCGGCCTGACTAGCGGGAGTCCGCAGTACTTC.

The sample holds a few counts of this clone. The chain is built from TRBV7-9 and TRBJ1-1, with a tentative D call TRBD1 (5 bases). Germline V gives CDR1 SEHNR, CDR2 FQNEAQ (reference sequence). V lost 2 bases and J 1 base, leaving 20 bases between the germline ends. The CDR3 runs to 18 residues. CDR3 DNA sequence: TGTGCCAGCAGCTTAATGGTGGGGCCCGGGCTCAGGAACACTGAAGCTTTCTTT. Its protein is CASSLMVGPGLRNTEAFF.

The chain carries TRBV2 and TRBJ2-3; a weak D match, TRBD2 (5 bases). Germline V gene data show CDR1 as SNHLY and CDR2 as FYNNEI. The CDR3 spans 12 residues. Trimming took off 6 bases at V and 9 bases at J, with 13 bases between the two ends. CDR3 in DNA: TGTGCCAGCAGCGAGGACTTTAGCACGCAGTATTTT. Its translation is CASSEDFSTQYF. The complete variable domain, with remaining parts taken from reference TRBV2 and TRBJ2-3, reads EPEVTQTPSHQVTQMGQEVILRCVPISNHLYFYWYRQILGQKVEFLVSFYNNEISEKSEIFDDQFSVERPDGSNFTLKIRSTKLEDSAMYFCASSEDFSTQYFGPGTRLTVL.

The gene calls are TRBV7-2 and TRBJ2-7; D is perhaps TRBD1 (9 bases). With 3 bases removed from V and 2 bases from J, the gap between germline ends came to 20 bases. Per germline, CDR1 SGHTA and CDR2 FQGNSA. The CDR3 has 17 residues. The CDR3 protein is CASSFLAGQGLTYEQYF. CDR3 nucleotide sequence: TGTGCCAGCAGCTTTTTAGCGGGACAGGGCCTTACCTACGAGCAGTACTTC. Full variable domain (outside the CDR3, taken from reference TRBV7-2 and TRBJ2-7): GAGVSQSPSNKVTEKGKDVELRCDPISGHTALYWYRQSLGQGLEFLIYFQGNSAPDKSGLPSDRFSAERTGGSVSTLTIQRTQQEDSAVYLCASSFLAGQGLTYEQYFGPGTRLTVT.

The rearrangement joins TRBV19 to TRBJ2-5, with TRBD1 as a possible D gene (5 bases). Per germline, CDR1 LNHDA and CDR2 SQIVND (reference sequence). This CDR3 contains 15 residues. V was clipped by 5 bases and J by 7 bases, with 20 bases between them. CDR3 nucleotide sequence: TGTGCCAGTAGTGGTCAGGGTTCCCAGGCAGCGACCCAGTACTTC. This translates into CASSGQGSQAATQYF.

The chain links TRBV7-9 to TRBJ1-2, with D possibly matching TRBD1 (6 bases). With 6 bases removed from V and 2 bases from J, the gap between germline ends came to 13 bases. Germline-derived CDR1 and CDR2 are SEHNR and FQNEAQ (reference sequence). The CDR3 loop spans 14 amino acids. The CDR3 bases are TGTGCCAGCAGTTCGACGACAGGCAACTATGGCTACACCTTC. It encodes CASSSTTGNYGYTF.

V usage is TRBV10-3 and J usage is TRBJ1-2; 9 positions agree with TRBD1. Germline lookup yields CDR1 ENHRY and CDR2 SYGVKD. J gave up 13 bases and V 10 bases, and 10 bases lay outside the gene matches. This CDR3 is built from 11 residues. The CDR3 loop reads CASGTGPVATF. The CDR3 nucleotides are TGTGCCAGCGGGACAGGGCCAGTTGCCACCTTC.

The V and J genes are TRBV29-1 and TRBJ2-3; perhaps TRBD2 as D (6 bases). Trimming cost V 7 bases and J 9 bases, with 11 bases left between them. There are 10 residues in the CDR3. Germline V gene lookup returns CDR1 SQVTM and CDR2 ANQGSEA. DNA for the CDR3: TGCAGCGGCCTGCGGGAAACGCAGTATTTT. Protein sequence: CSGLRETQYF.

The rearrangement uses TRBV6-5 and TRBJ2-3; 7 bases are shared with TRBD2. Per the germline V gene, CDR1 is MNHEY and CDR2 is SVGAGI. The CDR3 extends over 14 amino acids. The J segment lost 6 bases and the V segment lost 5 bases, leaving 8 bases of the junction unmatched. The CDR3 DNA follows: TGTGCCAGCAGTACTATAGCGGGCCGGGATACGCAGTATTTT. Translated: CASSTIAGRDTQYF.

This chain joins TRBV7-8 and TRBJ2-2; 7 bases map to TRBD1. Trimming removed 5 bases from V and 2 bases from J; junction bases left unmatched: 5. CDR1 is SGHVS, CDR2 FQNEAQ, per germline. The CDR3 totals 15 residues. As DNA, the CDR3 is TGTGCCAGCAGCCACCGGGACAGTAACACCGGGGAGCTGTTTTTT. It is translated as CASSHRDSNTGELFF. The entire variable domain, with the rest obtained from reference TRBV7-8 and TRBJ2-2, is as follows: GAGVSQSPRYKVAKRGQDVALRCDPISGHVSLFWYQQALGQGPEFLTYFQNEAQLDKSGLPSDRFFAERPEGSVSTLKIQRTQQEDSAVYLCASSHRDSNTGELFFGEGSRLTVL.

This clone was seen only a few times. The chain carries TRBV4-2 and TRBJ2-7, with 13 bases lining up with TRBD2. CDR1 is LGHNA and CDR2 is YNFKEQ in the germline V gene. The V gene end was trimmed by 0 bases and the J gene end by 6 bases; junction bases not matched to a gene: 11. The length of the CDR3 is 18 residues. The CDR3 sequence is CASSQEEGWGTSGIEQYF. The CDR3 DNA reads TGTGCCAGCAGCCAAGAGGAAGGTTGGGGGACTAGCGGGATCGAGCAGTACTTC.

This rearrangement joins TRBV19 to TRBJ2-7; 9 nucleotides align to TRBD1. The CDR3 sequence is 19 residues long. V lost 8 bases to trimming and J lost 3 bases; unmatched junction nucleotides: 23. The germline gives CDR1 LNHDA, CDR2 SQIVND (reference sequence). This chain's CDR3 is CASEGVMPLGQGFVYEQYF. The CDR3 nucleotides read TGTGCCAGTGAAGGGGTAATGCCCTTGGGACAGGGATTTGTCTACGAGCAGTACTTC.

The rearrangement uses TRBV28 and TRBJ1-6; 9 nucleotides align to TRBD1. CDR3 length: 15 amino acids. Germline V gene data show CDR1 as MDHEN and CDR2 as SYDVKM. J was trimmed by 5 bases and V by 6 bases; bases with no gene match: 5. The DNA of the CDR3 is TGTGCCAGCAGGGACAGGGGACCCGATAATTCACCCCTCCACTTT. It encodes CASRDRGPDNSPLHF.